Below, one T cell receptor (beta chain) is given with its context. Antigen: not known. Trimming stripped 5 bases from V and 10 bases from J, with 21 bases between. Germline CDR1 SGHVS, CDR2 FNYEAQ. The CDR3 is 16 amino acids. This sample stems from a study of T cell clonotyping in hematopoietic cell transplantation. Study results and caveats: Few recipient clonotypes overlapped donors; over 95% were de novo at given depth. After transplant, recipient diversity fell while pathologically expanded clonotypes grew through day 180. Without cell sorting, CD4 versus CD8 contributions remain unresolved.

Data came from immunoSEQ multiplex PCR; TCRdb stores just in-frame clones and leaves some out. The sample carries roughly 30,000 clones, roughly 90% recorded once. This material consisted of PBMCs, taken 100 days after allogeneic stem cell transplant. V and J are TRBV7-6 and TRBJ1-6; D is undetermined. The receptor's source is a female patient aged 45-60 years who had an allogeneic stem cell transplant from a related donor, so the T cells may come from the graft donor. Some clones in this sample may be carry-over from other donors' samples. The CDR3 loop reads CASSRQSRGLGSPLHF. The DNA for the CDR3 is TGTGCCAGCAGCCGACAATCCAGAGGTCTAGGGTCACCCCTCCACTTT.